A single sample is the source of the 18 T cell receptor beta chains below, sequenced in a study of CD8+ T cells in alopecia areata. Treatment meaning: oral pan-JAK inhibitor, 5-10 mg twice daily. In each case, RNA was isolated and then reverse transcribed into cDNA as the sequencing template. Clones were sequenced by immunoSEQ multiplex PCR, and TCRdb holds only the in-frame ones, with some missing. This table holds approximately 160,000 clones, less than 70% found once. This material consisted of CD4+ T cells sorted from blood, taken at week 24, from a patient treated with tofacitinib. Receptors were obtained from a human donor with alopecia areata.

This clone came up many times. Other nucleotide sequences in the sample specify the same CDR3. V gene TRBV2 combines with J gene TRBJ1-1; 9 bases agree with TRBD1. The CDR3 length is 13 residues. V trimming: 6 bases; J trimming: 5 bases; junction bases outside the gene matches: 4. Germline lookup yields CDR1 SNHLY and CDR2 FYNNEI. CDR3 DNA: TGTGCCAGCAGGGTGGACAGGGGAACTGAAGCTTTCTTT. Translated, it gives CASRVDRGTEAFF.

The chain combines TRBV2 with TRBJ2-1, with 9 bases fitting TRBD1. The germline V gene has CDR1 SNHLY and CDR2 FYNNEI. The V segment lost 5 bases and the J segment 6 bases; nucleotides outside the gene matches: 8. The CDR3 length is 15 residues. CDR3 DNA: TGTGCCAGCAGTCGACAGACAGGGGGGTTCAATGAGCAGTTCTTC. Encoded protein: CASSRQTGGFNEQFF.

The rearrangement uses TRBV29-1 and TRBJ1-1; 8 bases align to TRBD1. Germline CDR1 is SQVTM and CDR2 is ANQGSEA. The CDR3 length is 13 residues. V shed 7 bases, J shed 7 bases, and the junction held 11 bases outside the gene matches. The CDR3 sequence: CSAQTGEKGEAFF. The DNA of the CDR3 is TGCAGCGCTCAGACAGGGGAGAAGGGTGAAGCTTTCTTT.

This clone appeared a few times. The sample carries other DNA sequences with the same CDR3. The chain joins TRBV29-1 to TRBJ2-3; perhaps TRBD1 as D (5 bases). Germline assignment: CDR1 SQVTM and CDR2 ANQGSEA. V shed 6 bases and J shed 0 bases, with 10 bases lying between them. CDR3 length equals 13 residues. CDR3 in amino acids: CSVRGRSTDTQYF. The CDR3 DNA follows: TGCAGCGTAAGGGGCCGCAGCACAGATACGCAGTATTTT.

V usage is TRBV4-2 and J usage is TRBJ2-5, with D possibly being TRBD2 (5 bases). The CDR3 totals 16 residues. With 1 base removed from V and 0 bases from J, the gap between germline ends came to 12 bases. Germline V CDR1 and CDR2: LGHNA, YNFKEQ. CDR3: CASSQVSSVNQETQYF. CDR3 bases: TGTGCCAGCAGCCAAGTTAGTAGCGTTAACCAAGAGACCCAGTACTTC.

This clone was observed a few times. This chain connects TRBV29-1 to TRBJ1-1, with 10 bases aligning to TRBD1. This CDR3 spans 14 amino acids. The V gene's germline CDR1 is SQVTM and CDR2 ANQGSEA. V lost 4 bases, J lost 1 base, and 3 bases stayed unmatched. The CDR3 bases are TGCAGCGTTGTTGGGGACAGGGGGAACACTGAAGCTTTCTTT. Protein: CSVVGDRGNTEAFF.

The chain links TRBV29-1 to TRBJ1-1; tentative D call: TRBD1 (6 bases). The germline V gene has CDR1 SQVTM and CDR2 ANQGSEA. The germline V and J ends were trimmed by 6 bases and 10 bases, with 12 bases remaining between them. The CDR3 is made up of 10 amino acids. Written as DNA, the CDR3 is TGCAGCGTACAGGGACGTGGAGCTTTCTTT. Translation gives CSVQGRGAFF.

The V call is TRBV5-1, the J call TRBJ2-7; no clear D. The CDR3 is 14 amino acids. V lost 4 bases, J lost 4 bases, and 15 bases lay in between. Germline CDR1 SGHRS, CDR2 YFSETQ. The CDR3 DNA is TGCGCCAGCAGCCCGCGGTGGCAGCAGTACGAGCAGTACTTC. It translates to CASSPRWQQYEQYF. Together with reference TRBV5-1 and TRBJ2-7, the CDR3 gives the full variable domain: KAGVTQTPRYLIKTRGQQVTLSCSPISGHRSVSWYQQTPGQGLQFLFEYFSETQRNKGNFPGRFSGRQFSNSRSEMNVSTLELGDSALYLCASSPRWQQYEQYFGPGTRLTVT.

The J gene is TRBJ2-6, the V gene TRBV6-6; 7 bases agree with TRBD1. Germline-derived CDR1 and CDR2 are MNHNY and SVGAGI (reference sequence). The ends lost 2 bases at V and 0 bases at J; junction bases unmatched: 1. This CDR3 has 16 residues. The CDR3: CASSYPGGSGANVLTF. The DNA for the CDR3 is TGTGCCAGCAGTTACCCAGGGGGCTCTGGGGCCAACGTCCTGACTTTC.

V and J are TRBV19 and TRBJ2-5; 9 bases agree with TRBD1. The CDR3 spans 13 residues. V lost 9 bases, J lost 4 bases, and 6 bases stayed unmatched. CDR1 is LNHDA, CDR2 SQIVND, per germline (reference sequence). The DNA for the CDR3 is TGTGCCAGCGGACAGGGGAGCGGAGAGACCCAGTACTTC. Translation gives CASGQGSGETQYF.

This clone was detected only a few times. This chain uses TRBV11-2 with TRBJ2-3; 8 bases fit TRBD2. Germline V gene sequence: CDR1 SGHAT, CDR2 FQNNGV. Losses at the gene ends were 1 base for V and 3 bases for J; bases not matched to a gene: 9. The CDR3 is 17 residues long. This CDR3 reads CASSLAGSGGPTDTQYF. The CDR3 DNA follows: TGTGCCAGCAGCTTAGCAGGGTCGGGGGGGCCGACAGATACGCAGTATTTT.

This chain links TRBV4-2 with TRBJ1-5; D remains unclear. The CDR3 consists of 15 residues. Trimming left V 5 bases short and J 0 bases short, with 11 bases between. The germline V gene has CDR1 LGHNA and CDR2 YNFKEQ. As DNA, the CDR3 is TGTGCCAGCAGCTCTCGGGAAACTAGCAATCAGCCCCAGCATTTT. Its translation is CASSSRETSNQPQHF.

The V call is TRBV6-6, the J call TRBJ1-1, with TRBD1 as a possible D gene (6 bases). The CDR3 contains 14 residues. From germline, CDR1 is MNHNY and CDR2 SVGAGI (reference sequence). Trimming shortened V by 4 bases and J by 10 bases, and 19 bases separated the two germline ends. CDR3 sequence: CASSSTRTVSSAFF. In DNA form, the CDR3 reads TGTGCCAGCAGTTCGACACGGACAGTCTCTTCAGCTTTCTTT.

The V call is TRBV30, the J call TRBJ1-6, with D uncertain. The CDR3 has 16 amino acids. The V end was cut by 0 bases, the J end by 5 bases, with 14 bases between. Germline V lookup: CDR1 GTSNPN, CDR2 SVGIG (reference sequence). The CDR3 coding sequence is TGTGCCTGGAGTGTGCCGCCAGGACCTCATAATTCACCCCTCCACTTT. Protein sequence: CAWSVPPGPHNSPLHF.

This clone has just a few counts. The genes are TRBV7-8 and TRBJ2-3; weak D call: TRBD2 (5 bases). Germline V gene data show CDR1 as SGHVS and CDR2 as FQNEAQ. There are 14 residues in the CDR3. The V gene lost 0 bases and the J gene lost 1 base, with 5 bases spanning the gap. The CDR3 protein is CASSLARGTDTQYF. The DNA for the CDR3 is TGTGCCAGCAGCTTAGCGCGGGGCACAGATACGCAGTATTTT.

V usage is TRBV30 and J usage is TRBJ2-1; TRBD2 matches at 7 bases. This CDR3 has 12 residues. Trimming removed 3 bases from V and 7 bases from J; junction bases left unmatched: 3. Germline lookup yields CDR1 GTSNPN and CDR2 SVGIG (reference sequence). CDR3 amino acids: CAWRRLANEQFF. The CDR3 DNA reads as TGTGCCTGGAGAAGACTAGCAAATGAGCAGTTCTTC.

The chain is built from TRBV30 and TRBJ2-3; 9 bases fit TRBD1. The CDR3 sequence is 15 residues long. V was pared by 1 base and J by 0 bases, with 2 bases of the junction left unmatched. CDR1 GTSNPN and CDR2 SVGIG come from the germline V gene (reference sequence). The CDR3 coding sequence is TGTGCCTGGAGTGGGGGACAGGGAAGCACAGATACGCAGTATTTT. It specifies CAWSGGQGSTDTQYF.

This clone was detected only once. This sequence joins TRBV5-1 and TRBJ2-1, with 8 positions matching TRBD2. V trimming: 5 bases; J trimming: 4 bases; junction bases outside the gene matches: 5. This CDR3 region has 14 residues. Germline V CDR1 and CDR2: SGHRS, YFSETQ. The CDR3 sequence is CASRLADLYNEQFF. The CDR3 nucleotides read TGCGCCAGCAGACTAGCGGACCTGTACAATGAGCAGTTCTTC.